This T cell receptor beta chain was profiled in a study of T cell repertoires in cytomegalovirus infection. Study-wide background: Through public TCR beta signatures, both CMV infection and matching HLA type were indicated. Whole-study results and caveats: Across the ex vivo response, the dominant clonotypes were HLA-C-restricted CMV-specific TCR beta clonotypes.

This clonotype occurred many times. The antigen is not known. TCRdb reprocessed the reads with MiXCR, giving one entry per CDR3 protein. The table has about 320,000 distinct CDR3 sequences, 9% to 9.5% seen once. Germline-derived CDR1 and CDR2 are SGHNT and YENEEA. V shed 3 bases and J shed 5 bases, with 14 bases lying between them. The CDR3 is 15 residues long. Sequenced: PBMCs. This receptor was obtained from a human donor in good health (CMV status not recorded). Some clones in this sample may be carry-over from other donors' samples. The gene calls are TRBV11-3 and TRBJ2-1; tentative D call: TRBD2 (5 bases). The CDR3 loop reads CASSLDSLFHNEQFF. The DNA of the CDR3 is TGTGCCAGCAGCTTGGACTCCCTTTTCCACAATGAGCAGTTCTTC.